These 9 T cell receptor beta chains originate from one sample sequenced in a study of Graves' ophthalmopathy and Graves' hyperthyroidism. Amplification of TCR beta CDR3 regions used RNA transcripts. First-round RT-PCR employed HTBI primers, with a second-round multiplex PCR after it. TCRdb reanalysed the multiplex PCR reads using MiXCR and keeps one entry per CDR3 protein. The data hold hundreds of thousands of distinct CDR3 sequences, with about 40% observed a single time. Specimen: peripheral blood. The receptors shown here come from an adult man with Graves' ophthalmopathy.

The V and J genes are TRBV20-1 and TRBJ1-2, with 9 bases matching TRBD1. This CDR3 spans 15 amino acids. Germline V gene sequence: CDR1 DFQATT, CDR2 SNEGSKA (reference sequence). The J segment lost 5 bases and the V segment lost 0 bases, leaving 7 bases of the junction unmatched. The CDR3 protein is CSARDEGGTGYGYTF. DNA of the CDR3: TGCAGTGCTAGAGATGAGGGGGGGACAGGGTATGGCTACACCTTC.

The sample holds a few counts of this clonotype. The chain is built from TRBV4-3 and TRBJ1-3; D gene unclear. The CDR3 is 16 amino acids. V lost 1 base to trimming and J lost 0 bases, with 10 bases between them. CDR1 and CDR2 from the germline V gene are LGHNA and YSLEER. The CDR3: CASSQGHWDSGNTIYF. CDR3 bases: TGCGCCAGCAGCCAAGGACACTGGGACTCTGGAAACACCATATATTTT.

This clonotype showed up many times. The chain has TRBV5-1 and TRBJ1-5, with 7 positions matching TRBD1. Germline V gene lookup returns CDR1 SGHRS and CDR2 YFSETQ. The CDR3 length is 17 residues. Trimming cost V 4 bases and J 0 bases; bases outside gene matches: 10. CDR3 coding DNA: TGCGCCAGCAGCGTATCTCCACAGGGGTATAGCAATCAGCCCCAGCATTTT. Protein product: CASSVSPQGYSNQPQHF.

This clonotype was seen many times. The chain combines TRBV7-2 with TRBJ1-1, with 10 bases lining up with TRBD1. The germline V gene has CDR1 SGHTA and CDR2 FQGNSA. The ends lost 4 bases at V and 7 bases at J; junction bases unmatched: 6. The CDR3 is made up of 14 amino acids. The CDR3 DNA is TGTGCCAGCAGCTACCTTGGACAGGGGGTTGAAGCTTTCTTT. Its protein is CASSYLGQGVEAFF.

The rearrangement uses TRBV9 and TRBJ2-5; 9 nucleotides line up with TRBD2. Trimming at V came to 1 base and at J to 5 bases, leaving 15 bases not matched to a gene. Germline V CDR1 and CDR2: SGDLS, YYNGEE. CDR3 size: 18 residues. The CDR3 reads CASSVMNTGTSLRETQYF. The CDR3 nucleotides are TGTGCCAGCAGCGTAATGAACACCGGGACTAGCCTTAGGGAGACCCAGTACTTC.

J is TRBJ2-2 and V is TRBV7-8; weak D call: TRBD2 (6 bases). Trimming pared 5 bases from V and 4 bases from J, leaving 14 bases between. CDR3 length: 15 residues. Looked up from germline, CDR1 is SGHVS and CDR2 is FQNEAQ. CDR3 DNA: TGTGCCAGCAGCCCCGGGACTTCCCGCACCGGGGAGCTGTTTTTT. Amino acids: CASSPGTSRTGELFF.

This clonotype was seen just once. The J gene is TRBJ1-1, the V gene TRBV29-1; no reliable D call. The CDR3 runs to 12 residues. V lost 5 bases and J lost 6, with 13 bases in between. Germline V lookup: CDR1 SQVTM, CDR2 ANQGSEA. CDR3 DNA: TGCAGCGTTAGCGGTGGGAAAGCTGAAGCTTTCTTT. Translating it yields CSVSGGKAEAFF.

This clonotype has at least ten counts. The CDR3 loop is CSVEPQFRWGGSYEQYF. CDR3 in DNA: TGCAGCGTTGAACCTCAATTTAGATGGGGCGGGTCCTACGAGCAGTACTTC. The V gene is TRBV29-1, the J gene TRBJ2-7; D may be TRBD1 or TRBD2 (5 bases each). Germline-derived CDR1 and CDR2 are SQVTM and ANQGSEA. The CDR3 loop spans 17 amino acids. V gave up 2 bases and J gave up 1 base, with 21 bases separating them.

V gene TRBV7-3 combines with J gene TRBJ1-6; 7 bases fit TRBD1. Per the germline V gene, CDR1 is SGHTA and CDR2 is FQGTGA. The CDR3 runs 16 residues. V gave up 5 bases and J gave up 6 bases; unmatched junction bases: 10. The CDR3 coding sequence is TGTGCCAGCAGCACCAGGGGGTTTGGGACTAATTCACCCCTCCACTTT. It specifies CASSTRGFGTNSPLHF.